What follows is one T cell receptor beta chain and its context. Its antigen is as yet unknown. This entry belongs to a study of T cell repertoires in cytomegalovirus infection. The wider study: Newly reported HLA-C-restricted and thoroughly characterized HLA-B-restricted CMV epitopes were employed.

TCRdb passed the reads through MiXCR, listing each CDR3 protein once. The table has roughly 500,000 distinct CDR3 sequences, 30% to 35% seen once; the top ten hold roughly 15%. Whole-study results and caveats: Dominant in the ex vivo response were TCR beta clonotypes restricted by HLA-C and specific for CMV.

V lost 0 bases and J lost 10, with 12 bases in between. Germline V CDR1 and CDR2: MNHEY, SVGEGT. CDR3 size: 14 residues. This chain links TRBV6-2 or TRBV6-3 with TRBJ2-2; D ambiguous. This sequence was found in a human donor in good health (CMV status not recorded). Some clones in this sample may be carry-over from other donors' samples. This specimen consisted of cultured PBMCs, obtained from culture after CMV antigen stimulation. The CDR3 coding sequence is TGTGCCAGCAGTTACTCGTCAGACCCCACGGAGCTGTTTTTT. This sequence encodes CASSYSSDPTELFF.